These 16 T cell receptor beta chains were sequenced from one sample in a study of prognosis after radiotherapy for stage I lung cancer. The TCR beta CDR3 region was amplified from genomic DNA, with two rounds of multiplex PCR being used for the amplification. First-round PCR employed TRBV- and TRBJ-specific primers for each gene. TCRdb re-called the multiplex PCR reads with MiXCR, one entry per CDR3 protein. The sample includes around 31,000 distinct CDR3 sequences, about 33% of them seen just once. Material: PBMCs, obtained before or after stereotactic body radiation therapy (not recorded which). Receptors were obtained from a donor aged 50 or older with non-small cell lung cancer.

The chain employs TRBV6-1 and TRBJ2-1; 11 positions match TRBD2. Germline CDR1 and CDR2: MNHNS and SASEGT. The CDR3 is 18 amino acids. V lost 8 bases, J lost 8 bases, and 20 bases stayed unmatched. CDR3: CASAHLETSGVLVDEQFF. The CDR3 DNA reads as TGTGCCAGCGCCCACCTCGAGACTAGCGGGGTCCTTGTAGATGAGCAGTTCTTC.

Turning to this clonotype: A read error may account for a junction end that differs from germline. The rearrangement joins TRBV27 to TRBJ2-7; D gene ambiguous. The CDR3 covers 13 residues. Germline CDR1 reads MNHEY; CDR2 reads SMNVEV (reference sequence). CDR3 nucleotides: TGTGCCACCGCTGCCGCAATCTCCTACGAGCAATACTTC. The encoded protein is CATAAAISYEQYF.

This rearrangement joins TRBV12-3 or TRBV12-4 to TRBJ2-2; the D call may be TRBD1 or TRBD2 (5 bases each). The CDR3 is made up of 13 amino acids. V was cut by 6 bases and J by 6 bases, with 11 bases left in between. This chain's CDR3 is CASREGTPGELFF. CDR3 DNA: TGTGCCAGCAGGGAAGGGACCCCCGGGGAGCTGTTTTTT.

J is TRBJ2-3 and V is TRBV24-1, with D perhaps matching TRBD1 (6 bases). The germline V gene encodes CDR1 KGHDR and CDR2 SFDVKD. Trimming took 8 bases from V and 2 from J, leaving 10 bases between them. CDR3 size: 13 residues. The DNA of the CDR3 is TGTGCCACCACGGACAGCATCACAGATACGCAGTATTTT. This gives the protein CATTDSITDTQYF.

Ten or more counts support this clonotype. The V and J genes are TRBV5-4 and TRBJ2-1, with D uncertain. Germline CDR1 and CDR2: SGHNT and YYREEE (reference sequence). The CDR3 loop spans 14 amino acids. Trimming stripped 2 bases from V and 4 bases from J, with 10 bases between. As DNA, the CDR3 is TGTGCCAGCAGCTTTCGGTCCGGGTACAATGAGCAGTTCTTC. Its protein product is CASSFRSGYNEQFF.

A remark on this clonotype: A clone one base away is much larger, so this may be a read error. The rearrangement links TRBV5-1 to TRBJ2-5; 8 positions match TRBD2. Germline loops: CDR1 SGHRS, CDR2 YFSETQ. The CDR3 totals 15 residues. The CDR3: CASSLGGTRGETHYF. The CDR3 nucleotides read TGCGCCAGCAGCTTGGGTGGGACTAGGGGAGAGACCCATTACTTC.

The V gene is TRBV7-2, the J gene TRBJ2-7; 10 positions agree with TRBD1. The V gene end was trimmed by 3 bases and the J gene end by 0 bases; junction bases not matched to a gene: 2. Germline lookup yields CDR1 SGHTA and CDR2 FQGNSA. The CDR3 extends over 15 amino acids. The CDR3: CASSFWDRGSYEQYF. DNA for the CDR3: TGTGCCAGCAGCTTTTGGGACAGGGGCTCCTACGAGCAGTACTTC.

The table lists this clonotype with many counts. The genes are TRBV20-1 and TRBJ2-3, with TRBD2 as a possible D gene (6 bases). V lost 6 bases and J lost 0, with 13 bases in between. Looked up from germline, CDR1 is DFQATT and CDR2 is SNEGSKA (reference sequence). This CDR3 is 14 amino acids long. The DNA of the CDR3 is TGCAGTGCCCTACTAGCTGCTAGCACAGATACGCAGTATTTT. The encoded protein is CSALLAASTDTQYF.

This clonotype was counted ten times or more. The CDR3 spells CASSNPYQEAFF. In DNA form, the CDR3 reads TGTGCCAGCAGTAATCCTTACCAAGAAGCTTTCTTT. The chain couples TRBV28 to TRBJ1-1; D is uncertain. Trimming took off 5 bases at V and 8 bases at J, with 12 bases between the two ends. The CDR3 length is 12 residues. The germline CDR1 and CDR2 sequences are MDHEN and SYDVKM.

This clonotype has only a few counts. This sequence may be a read error, since a much larger clone differs from it by one base. The chain joins TRBV20-1 to TRBJ2-5; a weak D match, TRBD1 (6 bases). With 7 bases removed from V and 4 bases from J, the gap between germline ends came to 16 bases. Germline V lookup: CDR1 DFQATT, CDR2 SNEGSKA (reference sequence). The CDR3 length is 13 residues. In DNA form, the CDR3 reads TGCAGTGACTCGGGACATACCCTAGAGACCCAGTACTTC. It translates to CSDSGHTLETQYF.

The genes are TRBV6-2 or TRBV6-3 and TRBJ2-3; D uncertain. CDR3 size: 16 residues. Looked up from germline, CDR1 is MNHEY and CDR2 is SVGEGT. Trimming removed 0 bases at V and 6 bases at J, with 16 bases between. The CDR3 DNA reads as TGTGCCAGCAGTTACTCTATACTGGTACGCGTTGATACGCAGTATTTT. Amino acids: CASSYSILVRVDTQYF.

The V and J genes are TRBV28 and TRBJ1-5; unclear D gene. CDR1 and CDR2 from the germline V gene are MDHEN and SYDVKM. Trimming removed 7 bases from V and 9 bases from J, with 13 bases in between. The CDR3 length is 12 residues. The CDR3 reads CASTTPRGPQHF. In nucleotides, the CDR3 is TGTGCCAGCACTACCCCACGAGGGCCCCAGCATTTT.

In this sample, this clonotype turned up many times. The chain employs TRBV5-1 and TRBJ2-5; the match to TRBD2 covers 13 bases. Germline V CDR1 and CDR2: SGHRS, YFSETQ. The length of the CDR3 is 14 residues. J was trimmed by 4 bases and V by 4 bases; bases with no gene match: 1. The CDR3 spells CASSGTSGVETQYF. The DNA of the CDR3 is TGCGCCAGCAGCGGGACTAGCGGGGTAGAGACCCAGTACTTC.

As concerns this clonotype: This sequence may be a read error, since a much larger clone differs from it by one base. The conserved phenylalanine or tryptophan is not found at the CDR3 terminus, so this likely reflects a read error. This rearrangement joins TRBV18 to TRBJ2-7; 7 nucleotides match TRBD2. The CDR3 spans 13 residues. V trimming: 5 bases; J trimming: 5 bases; junction bases outside the gene matches: 6. From germline, CDR1 is KGHSH and CDR2 LQKENI. The CDR3 DNA sequence: TGTGCCAGCTCATCGACTAGCTTCGACGAGCAGTACTCC. The encoded protein is CASSSTSFDEQYS.

Concerning this clonotype: The junction shows a germline mismatch at one end, possibly a read error. This sequence joins TRBV7-3 and TRBJ2-3; D may be TRBD1 (6 bases). Germline V lookup: CDR1 SGHTA, CDR2 FQGTGA. This CDR3 has 18 residues. In nucleotides, the CDR3 is TGTGCCAGCAACTTAACCCATTCTAGGCTAGGGGGTCCAGATACGCAGTATTTT. Protein product: CASNLTHSRLGGPDTQYF.

A remark on this clonotype: A much larger clone lies a single base off, so this may be a read error. J is TRBJ2-1 and V is TRBV6-1, with TRBD2 identical over 10 bases. There are 15 residues in the CDR3. V lost 6 bases and J lost 6; bases outside the gene matches: 8. Germline CDR1 and CDR2: MNHNS and SASEGT. CDR3 nucleotides: TGTGCCAGCAGGCAGGTACTAGCGGGATCCAATGAGCAGTTCTTC. Amino acid sequence: CASRQVLAGSNEQFF.